This T cell receptor beta chain stems from a study of circulating and synovial CD4+ cells in juvenile arthritis. Regarding the study as a whole: CPL and bulk CD4 samples differed at least tenfold in T cell genomes. Some such blood samples were as oligoclonal as synovium. Deeper sequencing increased measured overlap with synovial clonotypes.

Clones were read by immunoSEQ multiplex PCR, and TCRdb kept only the in-frame ones, dropping some. The sample has approximately 35,000 clones; around 96% are singletons. This clone was found once. Its target is not known. Other DNA variants within this sample encode the same CDR3. Trimming at V came to 0 bases and at J to 0 bases, leaving 7 bases not matched to a gene. This CDR3 has 18 residues. Per germline, CDR1 SGHAT and CDR2 FQNNGV. Input material: CD4+ T cells from blood. The receptor was isolated from a human donor with juvenile idiopathic arthritis. The V gene is TRBV11-2, the J gene TRBJ1-1, with 10 bases fitting TRBD1. CDR3 DNA sequence: TGTGCCAGCAGCTTAGAAGGGACAGGGGATAGAGTGAACACTGAAGCTTTCTTT. The encoded protein is CASSLEGTGDRVNTEAFF.